This is a list of T cell receptor beta chains from one sample in a study of blood T cell repertoires in COVID-19. TCRdb keeps only in-frame clones here, not all; method: immunoSEQ multiplex PCR. Of approximately 220,000 clones listed, about 91% were seen once; the top ten hold 2.5% to 3%. The sequenced material came from PBMCs or T cells enriched from blood (not recorded which). These receptors all stem from a woman under 40 with acute COVID-19. Each CDR3 is given without its conserved first and last residue. Expanded clones are given a class, and other clones once, few, many or no size at all.

TRBJ2-7,.,TRBV6-2/TRBV6-3,ASSARGTKSYEQY
TRBJ1-1,.,TRBV29-1,SVAGGAGMNTEAF
TRBJ1-5,.,TRBV12-3/TRBV12-4,ASSSGRGPQH
TRBJ1-4,.,TRBV6-1,ASSERDNEKLF
TRBJ1-5,few,TRBV6-5,ASSPQGSNQPQH
TRBJ1-1,.,TRBV6-5,ASSSNTEAF
TRBJ2-1,.,TRBV5-1,ASSLGTGGDEQF
TRBJ1-1,.,TRBV19,ASEQNRDKIF
TRBJ2-7,.,TRBV18,ASSSTGRGSYEQY
TRBJ1-5,few,TRBV28,ASSSPRVSNQPQH
TRBJ1-2,once,TRBV30,ASYTGGYT
TRBJ2-7,.,TRBV7-2,ASSLAGGISYEQY
TRBJ1-4,.,TRBV27,ASSTTGTTNEKLF
TRBJ1-5,.,TRBV6-5,ASSRTDNQPQH
TRBJ1-1,.,TRBV3-1/TRBV3-2,ASSQNRGGEAF
TRBJ1-5,.,TRBV18,ASSPFLRTEGNQPQH
TRBJ1-6,few,TRBV4-3,ASSQEQGWNSPLH
TRBJ1-2,.,TRBV4-3,ASSQDYGGAYGYT
TRBJ2-7,.,TRBV25-1,ASSEPKEGTYEQY
TRBJ1-2,.,TRBV2,ASSVEGQGPRGYT
TRBJ2-3,.,TRBV5-1,ASSFAGGTDTQY
TRBJ2-1,.,TRBV11-2,ASKTVRGANNEQF
TRBJ1-2,.,TRBV6-5,ASSYGDRVSIYGYT
TRBJ2-1,.,TRBV19,ASSIAGTGGSYNEQF
TRBJ2-1,.,TRBV11-3,ASSRRGGSYNEQF
TRBJ1-2,.,TRBV28,ASVGRDLSPSRPGTH
TRBJ1-5,.,TRBV12-1,ASSFGLRLHQPQH
TRBJ1-6,.,TRBV5-8,ASSYTGQSSYNSPLH
TRBJ2-7,.,TRBV29-1,SVESPSSYEQY
TRBJ1-3,once,TRBV6-6,ASRDRGHSGNTIY
TRBJ1-5,once,TRBV6-5,AGWGGGPNQPQH
TRBJ1-2,once,TRBV5-6,ASSSRTGGLYGYT